This T cell receptor (beta chain) came from a study of shared clonotypes between healthy human individuals. Terminally differentiated effector memory CD45RA+ cells were excluded from the naive CD8 cells, which were CD45RO-negative and positively selected for CCR7. Within Nashville, Tennessee resided all donors, each a Caucasian adult. The CDR3 runs to 15 residues. Germline CDR1 PRHDT, CDR2 FYEKMQ (reference sequence). V lost 5 bases and J 5 bases, leaving 18 bases between the germline ends. The data were produced by immunoSEQ multiplex PCR, yet TCRdb's version contains in-frame clones alone and is incomplete. The sample lists some 2,000,000 clones; roughly 95% were seen once. This clone was seen just once.

Sequencing was carried out using naive CD8+ T cells sorted from blood. The chain joins TRBV13 to TRBJ2-5; D may be TRBD2 (6 bases). This sequence was found in a man aged 18 to 29 in good health. The CDR3 spells CASSLTGGGTETQYF. The CDR3 DNA reads TGTGCCAGCAGCCTCACCGGGGGTGGTACGGAGACCCAGTACTTC.